This T cell receptor (beta chain) was recovered during a study of blood T cell repertoires in COVID-19. Study-level background: There were acute and convalescent COVID-19 samples, and they came from the United States, Italy and Spain. PBMCs, B-cell-depleted T cells, or T cells provided the cDNA or gDNA that made up the material.

Per the germline V gene, CDR1 is GTSNPN and CDR2 is SVGIG (reference sequence). Trimming cost V 2 bases and J 3 bases; bases outside gene matches: 3. The CDR3 totals 14 residues. As originally analysed: Estimation of nucleated cell counts was performed using reference gene primer amplification. Assay used: immunoSEQ multiplex PCR; TCRdb lists only in-frame clones, some missing. D and trimming come from the DNA, and the V and J calls and clone size come from that table. The repertoire holds approximately 150,000 clones, about 87% seen once, with just under 0.95% in the top ten. Specimen: peripheral blood. The receptor was derived from a woman aged 50 to 65 with acute or convalescent COVID-19. This sequence joins TRBV30 and TRBJ2-3; 9 bases map to TRBD2. CDR3 coding DNA: TGTGCCTGGAGTAGACTAGCGGAGACAGATACGCAGTATTTT. The encoded protein is CAWSRLAETDTQYF.